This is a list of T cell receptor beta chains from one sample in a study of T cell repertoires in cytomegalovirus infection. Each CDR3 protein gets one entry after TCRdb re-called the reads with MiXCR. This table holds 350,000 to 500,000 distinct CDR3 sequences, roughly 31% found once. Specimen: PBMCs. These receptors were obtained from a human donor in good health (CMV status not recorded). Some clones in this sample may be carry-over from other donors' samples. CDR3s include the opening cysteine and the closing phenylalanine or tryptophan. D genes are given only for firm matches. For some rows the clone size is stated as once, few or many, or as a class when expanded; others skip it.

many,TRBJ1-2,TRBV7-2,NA,TGTGCCAGCAGCTTTAGGGATTTCAGGGGCTACACCTTC,CASSFRDFRGYTF
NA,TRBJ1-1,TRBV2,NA,TGTGCCAGCAGCGGCGAATCCCTGGTGAACACTGAAGCTTTCTTT,CASSGESLVNTEAFF
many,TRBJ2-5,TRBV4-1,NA,TGCGCCAGCAGCCGAAGGACAACCCCCGGTTTAGAGACCCAGTACTTC,CASSRRTTPGLETQYF
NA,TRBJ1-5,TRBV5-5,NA,TGTGCCAGCAGCCCGAGGGAGGGTCAGCCCCAGCATTTT,CASSPREGQPQHF
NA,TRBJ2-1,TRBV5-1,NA,TGCGCCAGCAGCAGGAGGCAGGAGTTGGGCTCCTACAATGAGCAGTTCTTC,CASSRRQELGSYNEQFF
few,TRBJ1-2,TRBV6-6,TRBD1,TGTGCCAGCAGTTATTCCGGGACAGGGGGCTATGGCTACACCTTC,CASSYSGTGGYGYTF
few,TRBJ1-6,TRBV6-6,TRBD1,TGTGCCAGCAGTGAGCAGGGGGCGCAGGGTTCACCCCTCCACTTT,CASSEQGAQGSPLHF
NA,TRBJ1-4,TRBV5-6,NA,TGTGCCAGCAGCTTGGTCGGGACGGCGGGGGAAAAACTGTTTTTT,CASSLVGTAGEKLFF
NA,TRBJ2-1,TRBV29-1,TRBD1,TGCAGCGTTGGACATCGAGGGGGCCTAAGTTTGAATGAGCAGTTCTTC,CSVGHRGGLSLNEQFF
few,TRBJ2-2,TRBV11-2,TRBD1,TGTGCCAGCAGCTTCCGAAAACGACAGGGCCCTTACACCGGGGAGCTGTTTTTT,CASSFRKRQGPYTGELFF
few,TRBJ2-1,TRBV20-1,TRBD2,TGCAGTGCTAAAAATAGCGGGGGGTACAATGAGCAGTTCTTC,CSAKNSGGYNEQFF
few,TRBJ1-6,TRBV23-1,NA,TGCGCCAGCAGTCAATCAGGGCGGGAGAGTGATTCACCCCTCCACTTT,CASSQSGRESDSPLHF
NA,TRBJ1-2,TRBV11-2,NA,TGTGCCAGCAGCTTAGATGGTCGCAGCAGTGGCTACACCTTC,CASSLDGRSSGYTF
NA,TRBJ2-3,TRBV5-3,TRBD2,TGTGCCAGCAGCGCTGGACTAGCGGGGTTTGACACAGATACGCAGTATTTT,CASSAGLAGFDTDTQYF
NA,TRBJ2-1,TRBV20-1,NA,TGCAGTGCCCACGACTACACAAAAAACAATGAGCAGTTCTTC,CSAHDYTKNNEQFF
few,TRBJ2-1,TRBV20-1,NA,TGCAGTGCCCCTGGACGTAAGGGGCTATCCCTCGAGCAGTTCTTC,CSAPGRKGLSLEQFF
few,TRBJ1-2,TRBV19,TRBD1,TGTGCCAGCATTCGGACAGGGATAACTAACTATGGCTACACCTTC,CASIRTGITNYGYTF
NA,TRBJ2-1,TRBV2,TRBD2,TGTGCCAGCAGTGATCCTAGCGGGGGGAGCAATGAGCAGTTCTTC,CASSDPSGGSNEQFF
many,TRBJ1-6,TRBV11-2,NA,TGTGCCAGCAGCTCCCGACAGACGTATAATTCACCCCTCCACTTT,CASSSRQTYNSPLHF
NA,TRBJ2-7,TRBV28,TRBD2,TGTGCCAGCAGCCATAGACTAGCGGGGGGCCAGGAGCAGTACTTC,CASSHRLAGGQEQYF
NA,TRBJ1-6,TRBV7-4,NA,TGTGCCAGCAGCTTCAACCCCTGGGGTTCCTATAATTCACCCCTACACTTT,CASSFNPWGSYNSPLHF
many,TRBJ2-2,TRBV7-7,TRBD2,TGTGCCAGCAGCTTAGCTAGCGGGGGCCCGAACACCGGGGAGCTGTTTTTT,CASSLASGGPNTGELFF
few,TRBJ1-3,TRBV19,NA,TGTGCCAGTAGTACAGGACGAGCCTCTGGAAACACCATATATTTT,CASSTGRASGNTIYF
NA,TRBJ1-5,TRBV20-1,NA,TGCAGTGCTATCCCTAGGGACCGTAGCAATCAGCCCCAGCATTTT,CSAIPRDRSNQPQHF
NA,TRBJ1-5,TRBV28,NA,TGTGCCAGCAGTGCTCTCAATTTGGGCGCGATCGGTCAGCCCCAGCATTTT,CASSALNLGAIGQPQHF
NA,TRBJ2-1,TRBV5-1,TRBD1,TGCGCCAGCACGCGACAGGGTTGGGATGAGCAGTTCTTC,CASTRQGWDEQFF
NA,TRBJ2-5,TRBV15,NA,TGTGCCACCAGCAGAGGAAGCGATGGCGGAGAGACCCAGTACTTC,CATSRGSDGGETQYF
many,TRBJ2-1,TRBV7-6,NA,TGTGCCAGCAGCTCCCTGCGGAATGAGCAGTTCTTC,CASSSLRNEQFF
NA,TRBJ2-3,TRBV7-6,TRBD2,TGTGCCAGCCGCTCGCCGGCACTAGCGGGGGGGCGTACAGATACGCAGTATTTT,CASRSPALAGGRTDTQYF
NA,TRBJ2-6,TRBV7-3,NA,TGTGCCAGCAGCTCGTTTAACTCTGGGGCCAACGACCTGACTTTC,CASSSFNSGANDLTF
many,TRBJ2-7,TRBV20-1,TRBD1,TGCAGTGCCGCGGTTGACAGGGGGAAGCACGAGCAGTACTTC,CSAAVDRGKHEQYF
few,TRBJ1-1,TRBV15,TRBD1,TGTGCCACCAGCAGAGGGACAGGGATGAACACTGAAGCTTTCTTT,CATSRGTGMNTEAFF
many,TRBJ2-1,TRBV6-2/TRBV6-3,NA,TGTGCCAGCAGTTCCACTCTCCAATTCAATGAGCAGTTCTTC,CASSSTLQFNEQFF